Each of the 32 T cell receptor beta chains below was sequenced from the same sample in a study of blood T cells in healthy people across ages. Primed by a sample-barcoded 5' primer and a J-beta primer mix, a second PCR proceeded for roughly 6 to 12 cycles. TCRdb reprocessed the 5' RACE reads with MiXCR, giving one entry per CDR3 protein. This sample has about 1.5 million distinct CDR3 sequences; 35% to 45% occur once, and the top ten carry approximately 7.9%. Sequenced input: blood. The receptors originated from a woman under 30 in good health.

This clonotype was detected only a few times. The chain recombines TRBV28 with TRBJ2-7; D unclear. Trimming removed 2 bases at V and 3 bases at J, with 11 bases between. This CDR3 contains 14 residues. Germline assignment: CDR1 MDHEN and CDR2 SYDVKM. The CDR3 region is CASSLVASNYEQYF. The CDR3, as DNA: TGTGCCAGCAGTTTAGTGGCTAGTAACTACGAGCAGTACTTC.

The rearrangement joins TRBV2 to TRBJ1-5; perhaps TRBD1 as D (5 bases). V gave up 8 bases and J gave up 0 bases, with 14 bases separating them. CDR3 length: 15 residues. Germline V CDR1 and CDR2: SNHLY, FYNNEI. The CDR3 DNA sequence: TGTGCCAGCCGAGGCTGGGGCGCTAGCAATCAGCCCCAGCATTTT. It codes for CASRGWGASNQPQHF.

V is TRBV10-3 and J is TRBJ1-2, with TRBD1 as a possible D gene (6 bases). CDR1 and CDR2 (germline): ENHRY, SYGVKD. The ends were cut back, 0 bases at V and 3 bases at J, with 11 bases in the middle. The CDR3 runs 15 residues. The CDR3 protein is CAISESPGADYGYTF. DNA of the CDR3: TGTGCCATCAGTGAGTCACCAGGGGCAGACTATGGCTACACCTTC.

This clonotype was seen a few times. The chain recombines TRBV5-1 with TRBJ2-1; 10 bases fit TRBD2. V lost 4 bases and J lost 2; bases outside the gene matches: 3. CDR1 and CDR2 (germline): SGHRS, YFSETQ. The CDR3 spans 15 residues. In DNA, the CDR3 is TGCGCCAGCAGCACTAGCGGGGTGACCTACAATGAGCAGTTCTTC. It specifies CASSTSGVTYNEQFF.

The CDR3 spells CASSLRGGGYSPLHF. The CDR3 DNA sequence: TGTGCCAGCAGTTTGCGGGGGGGCGGATATTCACCCCTCCACTTT. This chain links TRBV12-3 or TRBV12-4 with TRBJ1-6, with D possibly being TRBD1 (6 bases). Trimming stripped 3 bases from V and 8 bases from J, with 14 bases between. The CDR3 loop spans 15 amino acids.

The chain links TRBV12-3 or TRBV12-4 to TRBJ2-7; D unresolved. This CDR3 spans 13 amino acids. The ends were cut back, 6 bases at V and 5 bases at J, with 14 bases in the middle. The CDR3: CASSSTFYHEQYF. The CDR3 DNA is TGTGCCAGCAGCAGCACCTTTTACCACGAGCAGTACTTC.

This clonotype was seen only a few times. The rearrangement joins TRBV20-1 to TRBJ2-1; D uncertain. Trimming pared 3 bases from V and 4 bases from J, leaving 7 bases between. The CDR3 sequence is 12 residues long. The V gene's germline CDR1 is DFQATT and CDR2 SNEGSKA (reference sequence). DNA of the CDR3: TGCAGTGCTAGCCCTAAATACAATGAGCAGTTCTTC. The encoded protein is CSASPKYNEQFF.

This rearrangement joins TRBV5-1 to TRBJ1-2; D perhaps matches TRBD1 (5 bases). Trimming stripped 1 base from V and 5 bases from J, with 12 bases between. Germline lookup yields CDR1 SGHRS and CDR2 YFSETQ. The CDR3 loop spans 14 amino acids. Here the CDR3 DNA reads TGCGCCAGCAGCTTGAGAGGGGTGGAGTATGGCTACACCTTC. Translation gives CASSLRGVEYGYTF.

J is TRBJ1-4 and V is TRBV7-9; 7 bases fit TRBD1. Germline V gene data show CDR1 as SEHNR and CDR2 as FQNEAQ (reference sequence). Trimming at V came to 4 bases and at J to 8 bases, leaving 10 bases not matched to a gene. This CDR3 comprises 15 residues. This chain's CDR3 is CASSSTGVVQEKLFF. DNA of the CDR3: TGTGCCAGCAGCTCTACAGGGGTGGTTCAGGAAAAACTGTTTTTT.

This chain links TRBV12-3 or TRBV12-4 with TRBJ1-2; 8 nucleotides match TRBD1. V shed 6 bases, J shed 1 base, and the junction held 7 bases outside the gene matches. There are 15 residues in the CDR3. CDR3 protein: CASSRGQGGNYGYTF. The CDR3 DNA is TGTGCCAGCAGCCGAGGACAGGGCGGTAACTATGGCTACACCTTC.

The chain couples TRBV9 to TRBJ2-1; 7 nucleotides match TRBD2. Trimming took 6 bases from V and 7 from J; bases not matched to a gene: 19. Germline V lookup: CDR1 SGDLS, CDR2 YYNGEE. The CDR3 sequence is 17 residues long. The DNA of the CDR3 is TGTGCCAGCACCGAAACAGCCCTAGCGGTCACCGAGAATGAGCAGTTCTTC. Its protein is CASTETALAVTENEQFF. Variable domain in full (rest from reference TRBV9 and TRBJ2-1): DSGVTQTPKHLITATGQRVTLRCSPRSGDLSVYWYQQSLDQGLQFLIQYYNGEERAKGNILERFSAQQFPDLHSELNLSSLELGDSALYFCASTETALAVTENEQFFGPGTRLTVL.

This clonotype was detected a few times. J is TRBJ2-1 and V is TRBV5-6; no clear D gene. The CDR3 has 15 residues. CDR1 and CDR2 (germline): SGHDT, YYEEEE. Deletions cut 6 bases from V and 4 bases from J, with 17 bases between. CDR3 coding DNA: TGTGCCAGCAATCATCGGCAGGATTTGTACAATGAGCAGTTCTTC. This encodes CASNHRQDLYNEQFF.

For this clonotype: At one end, the junction sequence differs from germline, possibly due to a read error. The chain recombines TRBV6-5 with TRBJ2-1, with TRBD2 matching 11 bases. Germline V gene sequence: CDR1 MNHEY, CDR2 SVGAGI. The CDR3 consists of 16 residues. The CDR3 protein is CASSPGGTSGYSEQFF. CDR3 sequence (DNA): TGTGCCAGCAGCCCCGGAGGGACTAGCGGCTACAGTGAGCAGTTCTTC.

The chain couples TRBV6-2 or TRBV6-3 to TRBJ2-1, with 7 bases identical to TRBD2. V was clipped by 2 bases and J by 1 base; unmatched bases: 2. Germline V gene data show CDR1 as MNHEY and CDR2 as SVGEGT. CDR3 length: 15 residues. CDR3 residues: CASSYSGVSYNEQFF. In DNA form, the CDR3 reads TGTGCCAGCAGTTACAGCGGGGTATCCTACAATGAGCAGTTCTTC.

There are many counts of this clonotype. The chain employs TRBV4-2 and TRBJ1-2; no clear D. V dropped 3 bases and J dropped 7 bases, with 6 bases sitting between them. This CDR3 comprises 11 residues. CDR1 is LGHNA and CDR2 is YNFKEQ in the germline V gene. CDR3 sequence: CASSQTGGYTF. CDR3 DNA: TGTGCCAGCAGCCAGACCGGTGGCTACACCTTC.

This clonotype was seen a few times. The gene calls are TRBV12-5 and TRBJ2-1; tentatively, D is TRBD2 (5 bases). V was cut by 3 bases and J by 8 bases, with 20 bases left in between. Germline values: CDR1 LGHNT, CDR2 FRNRAP. This CDR3 spans 16 amino acids. The CDR3 DNA reads TGTGCTAGTGGTTTAGGCCGGGTGGGAGTAAATCATGAGCAGTTCTTC. Its protein product is CASGLGRVGVNHEQFF.

This clonotype was recorded at least ten times. The chain links TRBV29-1 to TRBJ2-7; 7 nucleotides match TRBD1. Per germline, CDR1 SQVTM and CDR2 ANQGSEA. Trimming removed 3 bases from V and 6 bases from J; junction bases left unmatched: 8. The CDR3 has 13 amino acids. Here the CDR3 reads CSVDGDRVVEQYF. The CDR3 region has the DNA TGCAGCGTTGATGGTGACAGGGTAGTCGAGCAGTACTTC.

The rearrangement links TRBV6-5 to TRBJ2-2, with D possibly being TRBD2 (7 bases). Germline V lookup: CDR1 MNHEY, CDR2 SVGAGI. The CDR3 extends over 17 amino acids. Trimming took 2 bases from V and 3 from J, leaving 16 bases between them. This CDR3 is CASSYRGGALDTGELFF. Written as DNA, the CDR3 is TGTGCCAGCAGTTACCGAGGGGGGGCCTTGGACACCGGGGAGCTGTTTTTT.

This clonotype turned up a few times. This rearrangement joins TRBV13 to TRBJ2-7; D is unresolved. V lost 5 bases and J lost 0, with 14 bases in between. CDR3 length: 15 residues. Germline values: CDR1 PRHDT, CDR2 FYEKMQ (reference sequence). CDR3 region: CASSRPRVGSYEQYF. CDR3 DNA sequence: TGTGCCAGCAGCCGCCCTCGGGTAGGCTCCTACGAGCAGTACTTC. The variable domain in full, completed from reference TRBV13 and TRBJ2-7, reads AAGVIQSPRHLIKEKRETATLKCYPIPRHDTVYWYQQGPGQDPQFLISFYEKMQSDKGSIPDRFSAQQFSDYHSELNMSSLELGDSALYFCASSRPRVGSYEQYFGPGTRLTVT.

This clonotype was found a few times. J is TRBJ2-1 and V is TRBV10-3; the D gene is possibly TRBD2 (6 bases). This CDR3 has 16 amino acids. The V end was cut by 4 bases, the J end by 2 bases, with 15 bases between. The germline V gene has CDR1 ENHRY and CDR2 SYGVKD. The DNA of the CDR3 is TGTGCCATCAGTGGGTTTAAGGGACTCACCTACAATGAGCAGTTCTTC. Translated, it gives CAISGFKGLTYNEQFF.

This clonotype occurred a few times. The gene calls are TRBV6-5 and TRBJ1-2; weak D call: TRBD1 (6 bases). Trimming cost V 6 bases and J 4 bases, with 18 bases left between them. The CDR3 totals 15 residues. Germline V CDR1 and CDR2: MNHEY, SVGAGI. The CDR3 DNA is TGTGCCAGCAGCGGTCGGGGGGCTAAGGGCTATGGCTACACCTTC. It codes for CASSGRGAKGYGYTF.

This chain uses TRBV4-1 with TRBJ1-1; 9 bases map to TRBD1. The V gene's germline CDR1 is MGHRA and CDR2 YSYEKL. The CDR3 runs 16 residues. Trimming cost V 3 bases and J 5 bases; bases outside gene matches: 10. CDR3 bases: TGCGCCAGCAGCCAGGGCGCAGGACAGGGGCTTACTGAAGCTTTCTTT. It is translated as CASSQGAGQGLTEAFF.

This clonotype was observed at least ten times. The chain recombines TRBV27 with TRBJ2-7; maybe TRBD1 (5 bases). The CDR3 consists of 14 residues. Trimming cost V 5 bases and J 3 bases, with 14 bases left between them. From germline, CDR1 is MNHEY and CDR2 SMNVEV (reference sequence). Here the CDR3 reads CASSPPRQSYEQYF. CDR3 nucleotides: TGTGCCAGCAGTCCACCGAGACAGAGCTACGAGCAGTACTTC.

The table lists this clonotype with a few counts. The genes are TRBV20-1 and TRBJ2-7; no firm D call. This CDR3 has 11 amino acids. Germline V gene lookup returns CDR1 DFQATT and CDR2 SNEGSKA (reference sequence). The V end was cut by 5 bases, the J end by 7 bases, with 12 bases between. This CDR3 is CSAPGVDEQYF. The DNA of the CDR3 is TGCAGTGCTCCCGGTGTGGATGAGCAGTACTTC.

V is TRBV6-4 and J is TRBJ1-6, with unresolved D. The CDR3 sequence is 15 residues long. Trimming pared 8 bases from V and 2 bases from J, leaving 13 bases between. Germline V gene data show CDR1 as MRHNA and CDR2 as SNTAGT. CDR3 loop: CASPSRATYNSPLHF. Here the CDR3 DNA reads TGTGCCAGCCCCTCAAGGGCGACCTATAATTCACCCCTCCACTTT.

V is TRBV28 and J is TRBJ2-3; D may correspond to TRBD1 or TRBD2 (5 bases each). Germline V gives CDR1 MDHEN, CDR2 SYDVKM. CDR3 size: 15 residues. V was cut by 7 bases and J by 6 bases, with 20 bases left in between. CDR3 residues: CASNPGPQAVDTQYF. Written as DNA, the CDR3 is TGTGCCAGCAATCCGGGACCCCAGGCTGTGGATACGCAGTATTTT.

This clonotype was seen more than once but under ten times. In DNA, the CDR3 is TGTGCCAGCAGCTTAGTTCACAGCCTCACAGATACGCAGTATTTT. Protein product: CASSLVHSLTDTQYF. V and J are TRBV7-9 and TRBJ2-3, with D unresolved. V shed 1 base and J shed 2 bases, with 10 bases lying between them. The CDR3 consists of 15 residues. The germline CDR1 and CDR2 sequences are SEHNR and FQNEAQ (reference sequence).

Comments on this clonotype: One junction end does not reproduce the germline sequence, and a read error may be involved. The rearrangement links TRBV2 to TRBJ2-3; 7 bases map to TRBD2. This CDR3 contains 14 residues. Germline CDR1 reads SNHLY; CDR2 reads FYNNEI. CDR3 in amino acids: CASSSQTSRDTQYF. The CDR3 DNA follows: TGTGCCAGCAGTTCACAGACTAGCAGAGATACGCAGTATTTT. The whole variable domain, filled in from reference TRBV2 and TRBJ2-3, reads EPEVTQTPSHQVTQMGQEVILRCVPISNHLYFYWYRQILGQKVEFLVSFYNNEISEKSEIFDDQFSVERPDGSNFTLKIRSTKLEDSAMYFCASSSQTSRDTQYFGPGTRLTVL.

This sequence joins TRBV14 and TRBJ2-1, with D possibly being TRBD2 (6 bases). This CDR3 region has 18 residues. CDR1 SGHDN and CDR2 FVKESK come from the germline V gene. The V and J ends lost 5 bases and 2 bases respectively, with 22 bases between them. The CDR3 region is CASSTLLRGTVAYNEQFF. For the CDR3, the DNA is TGTGCCAGCAGCACCCTCCTCCGGGGGACGGTGGCCTACAATGAGCAGTTCTTC.

The chain uses TRBV12-3 or TRBV12-4 and TRBJ1-4, with D possibly TRBD1 on 6 matching bases. There are 11 residues in the CDR3. V was cut by 6 bases and J by 15 bases, with 14 bases left in between. CDR3 loop: CASRADSEVFF. CDR3 DNA: TGTGCCAGCAGAGCGGACAGCGAAGTGTTTTTT.

V and J are TRBV7-9 and TRBJ1-1; the match to TRBD1 covers 7 bases. The CDR3 length is 15 residues. CDR1 SEHNR and CDR2 FQNEAQ come from the germline V gene (reference sequence). Losses at the gene ends were 3 bases for V and 5 bases for J; bases not matched to a gene: 9. The CDR3 DNA reads TGTGCCAGCAGCTTCTTACAGGGGTCGAGGACTGAAGCTTTCTTT. Its translation is CASSFLQGSRTEAFF. Together with reference TRBV7-9 and TRBJ1-1, the CDR3 gives the full variable domain: DTGVSQNPRHKITKRGQNVTFRCDPISEHNRLYWYRQTLGQGPEFLTYFQNEAQLEKSRLLSDRFSAERPKGSFSTLEIQRTEQGDSAMYLCASSFLQGSRTEAFFGQGTRLTVV.

The rearrangement joins TRBV6-1 to TRBJ2-7; D call uncertain. The germline V gene has CDR1 MNHNS and CDR2 SASEGT. The CDR3 loop spans 13 amino acids. The V and J ends lost 11 bases and 2 bases respectively, with 16 bases between them. CDR3 sequence reads: CAGGKRGPYEQYF. CDR3 nucleotide sequence: TGTGCCGGTGGGAAGAGAGGACCCTACGAGCAGTACTTC.